Each of the 24 T cell receptor beta chains below was sequenced from the same sample in a study of cytomegalovirus exposure and HLA in healthy donors. Use of 60 Vbeta and 13 Jbeta primers characterized the PCR. Some clones are missing from TCRdb's copy, which holds only in-frame ones; the method was immunoSEQ multiplex PCR. The sample includes more than 130,000 clones, about four fifths seen only once; the top ten take approximately 2.3%. Input material: PBMCs. The receptor set was obtained from a man under 40 in good health and CMV-seronegative.

V usage is TRBV14 and J usage is TRBJ1-1; unclear D gene. This CDR3 contains 14 residues. Germline V CDR1 and CDR2: SGHDN, FVKESK. The ends were cut back, 0 bases at V and 5 bases at J, with 10 bases in the middle. The CDR3 loop is CASSQEEAGTEAFF. The CDR3 bases are TGTGCCAGCAGCCAAGAGGAGGCGGGGACTGAAGCTTTCTTT.

V and J are TRBV5-4 and TRBJ2-5, with 11 bases lining up with TRBD2. CDR3 length equals 16 residues. Per germline, CDR1 SGHNT and CDR2 YYREEE (reference sequence). V lost 4 bases to trimming and J lost 3 bases; unmatched junction nucleotides: 8. The CDR3 protein is CASSRTSGSGKETQYF. CDR3 coding DNA: TGTGCCAGCAGCCGGACTAGCGGGTCGGGGAAAGAGACCCAGTACTTC.

This clone has a single count. The genes are TRBV28 and TRBJ2-7; TRBD2 matches 11 bases. The germline V gene has CDR1 MDHEN and CDR2 SYDVKM. The CDR3 contains 16 residues. V shed 8 bases and J 2 bases; nucleotides not matched to a gene: 11. Here the CDR3 DNA reads TGTGCCAGCGGACATCTGGAGACTAGCGGGACCTACGAGCAGTACTTC. Amino acid sequence: CASGHLETSGTYEQYF.

The chain has TRBV4-1 and TRBJ2-7; the D is unclear. CDR1 MGHRA and CDR2 YSYEKL come from the germline V gene. The CDR3 is 14 residues long. Between the trimmed V and J ends, which lost 4 bases and 5 bases, there was a span of 15 bases. CDR3 region: CASSLGSGTHEQYF. The CDR3 DNA sequence: TGCGCCAGCAGCCTAGGATCAGGCACCCACGAGCAGTACTTC.

CDR3 coding DNA: TGCGCCAGCAGCTTGGCAGCCGGGTTGTACGAGCAGTACTTC. This sequence encodes CASSLAAGLYEQYF. The rearrangement links TRBV5-1 to TRBJ2-7, with no clear D. The V end was cut by 0 bases, the J end by 4 bases, with 11 bases between. Germline values: CDR1 SGHRS, CDR2 YFSETQ. The length of the CDR3 is 14 residues.

V usage is TRBV19 and J usage is TRBJ1-2; 12 bases fit TRBD1. Germline lookup yields CDR1 LNHDA and CDR2 SQIVND (reference sequence). J gave up 3 bases and V 5 bases, and 4 bases lay outside the gene matches. The CDR3 runs to 15 residues. The CDR3 DNA sequence: TGTGCCAGTAGTCCCGGGACAGGGGGCGACTATGGCTACACCTTC. Protein product: CASSPGTGGDYGYTF.

The chain uses TRBV19 and TRBJ2-3; no definite D call. Germline CDR1 and CDR2: LNHDA and SQIVND (reference sequence). Trimming stripped 8 bases from V and 2 bases from J, with 8 bases between. The CDR3 contains 12 residues. CDR3 in amino acids: CASRSVTDTQYF. The DNA for the CDR3 is TGTGCCAGTCGAAGCGTCACAGATACGCAGTATTTT. Full variable domain (remainder filled in from reference TRBV19 and TRBJ2-3): DGGITQSPKYLFRKEGQNVTLSCEQNLNHDAMYWYRQDPGQGLRLIYYSQIVNDFQKGDIAEGYSVSREKKESFPLTVTSAQKNPTAFYLCASRSVTDTQYFGPGTRLTVL.

The chain carries TRBV5-1 and TRBJ1-1, with TRBD1 identical over 12 bases. CDR1 and CDR2 from the germline V gene are SGHRS and YFSETQ. CDR3 length equals 16 residues. V gave up 4 bases and J gave up 3 bases; unmatched junction bases: 7. The chain's CDR3 is CASSIRDRGRDTEAFF. The CDR3, as DNA: TGCGCCAGCAGCATCCGGGACAGGGGGCGCGACACTGAAGCTTTCTTT.

The chain links TRBV7-8 to TRBJ1-1; 9 bases are shared with TRBD1. Trimming at V came to 3 bases and at J to 4 bases, leaving 12 bases not matched to a gene. Germline lookup yields CDR1 SGHVS and CDR2 FQNEAQ. The CDR3 extends over 17 amino acids. CDR3 sequence reads: CASSFLGTGTIGTEAFF. CDR3 DNA sequence: TGTGCCAGCAGCTTCCTTGGGACAGGGACTATCGGCACTGAAGCTTTCTTT. The entire variable domain, with the rest obtained from reference TRBV7-8 and TRBJ1-1, is as follows: GAGVSQSPRYKVAKRGQDVALRCDPISGHVSLFWYQQALGQGPEFLTYFQNEAQLDKSGLPSDRFFAERPEGSVSTLKIQRTQQEDSAVYLCASSFLGTGTIGTEAFFGQGTRLTVV.

J is TRBJ2-7 and V is TRBV28; tentatively, D is TRBD2 (6 bases). Looked up from germline, CDR1 is MDHEN and CDR2 is SYDVKM. This CDR3 has 14 residues. Trimming pared 6 bases from V and 1 base from J, leaving 13 bases between. The CDR3 is CASRSRGSSYEQYF. The CDR3 nucleotides are TGTGCCAGCAGGTCCCGGGGGTCATCCTACGAGCAGTACTTC.

V and J are TRBV18 and TRBJ1-6; maybe TRBD1 (5 bases). Germline loops: CDR1 KGHSH, CDR2 LQKENI. V was pared by 2 bases and J by 10 bases, with 12 bases between. This CDR3 contains 14 residues. In DNA, the CDR3 is TGTGCCAGCTCACCAAGGAGGGGAGAATCACCCCTCCACTTT. Translating gives CASSPRRGESPLHF. The full variable domain, its missing parts supplied by reference TRBV18 and TRBJ1-6, is NAGVMQNPRHLVRRRGQEARLRCSPMKGHSHVYWYRQLPEEGLKFMVYLQKENIIDESGMPKERFSAEFPKEGPSILRIQQVVRGDSAAYFCASSPRRGESPLHFGNGTRLTVT.

The chain recombines TRBV5-1 with TRBJ2-7; maybe TRBD2 (6 bases). Between the trimmed V and J ends, which lost 4 bases and 6 bases, there was a span of 14 bases. CDR1 is SGHRS and CDR2 is YFSETQ in the germline V gene. This CDR3 comprises 13 residues. CDR3 in DNA: TGCGCCAGCAGCAAGGGACTTCATAGCGAGCAGTACTTC. Translating it yields CASSKGLHSEQYF.

The chain has TRBV7-9 and TRBJ1-1; 7 bases align to TRBD1. The CDR3 is 14 amino acids. Germline trimming cut 5 bases from V and 4 bases from J; bases unmatched to any gene: 7. Germline loops: CDR1 SEHNR, CDR2 FQNEAQ (reference sequence). The CDR3 DNA sequence: TGTGCCAGCAGCCAGGGGGGATGGGGCACTGAAGCTTTCTTT. Amino acids: CASSQGGWGTEAFF.

The chain employs TRBV5-1 and TRBJ2-2; 10 positions agree with TRBD1. Germline CDR1 and CDR2: SGHRS and YFSETQ. With 3 bases clipped from V and 3 bases from J, the junction kept 2 bases outside the gene matches. This CDR3 is built from 15 residues. The CDR3 is CASSSGTGDTGELFF. The CDR3 bases are TGCGCCAGCAGCTCCGGGACAGGGGACACCGGGGAGCTGTTTTTT.

The V call is TRBV12-2, the J call TRBJ1-2; the table calls TRBD1, which could not be checked here. TRBV12-2 constitutes a pseudogene. CDR3 length equals 18 residues. CDR3 sequence reads: CASRLTGDRGRTWYGYTF. For the CDR3, the DNA is TGTGCAAGTCGCCTGACGGGGGACAGGGGTAGAACTTGGTATGGCTACACCTTC.

V gene TRBV27 combines with J gene TRBJ2-7, with 7 bases that match TRBD2. Germline V CDR1 and CDR2: MNHEY, SMNVEV (reference sequence). The junction had 15 bases not matched to a gene; V was cut back by 0 bases and J by 4 bases. The CDR3 runs 18 residues. The DNA for the CDR3 is TGTGCCAGCAGTTTATCGGGCAGCGTTTCGGGAGGAGTTTACGAGCAGTACTTC. Protein: CASSLSGSVSGGVYEQYF.

As for this clone: A read error may explain this, as a much larger clone is one base away. This rearrangement joins TRBV6-1 to TRBJ1-1; 8 positions agree with TRBD1. CDR3 size: 14 residues. Germline values: CDR1 MNHNS, CDR2 SASEGT. With 2 bases clipped from V and 1 base from J, the junction kept 0 bases outside the gene matches. The CDR3 DNA follows: TGTGCCAGCAGTGAACAGGGGGCGAACACTGAAGCTTTCTTT. Protein product: CASSEQGANTEAFF.

The J gene is TRBJ2-1, the V gene TRBV7-2; 10 positions agree with TRBD1. Losses at the gene ends were 4 bases for V and 7 bases for J; bases not matched to a gene: 10. CDR1 SGHTA and CDR2 FQGNSA come from the germline V gene. This CDR3 region has 16 residues. DNA of the CDR3: TGTGCCAGCAGCTCCTCGACAGGGGGCTTTTGGAATGAGCAGTTCTTC. Translated: CASSSSTGGFWNEQFF.

The gene calls are TRBV5-4 and TRBJ2-5; 8 bases line up with TRBD1. The germline V gene has CDR1 SGHNT and CDR2 YYREEE (reference sequence). The CDR3 runs to 13 residues. The J segment lost 5 bases and the V segment lost 6 bases, leaving 6 bases of the junction unmatched. In DNA, the CDR3 is TGTGCCAGCACCTCAGGGGGCGATGAGACCCAGTACTTC. Amino acid sequence: CASTSGGDETQYF.

The CDR3 is CSAQPGGGTEAFF. CDR3 coding DNA: TGCAGCGCCCAACCGGGGGGGGGCACTGAAGCTTTCTTT. V gene TRBV29-1 combines with J gene TRBJ1-1, with D perhaps matching TRBD1 (5 bases). Germline V gene data show CDR1 as SQVTM and CDR2 as ANQGSEA. V lost 7 bases and J 4 bases, leaving 16 bases between the germline ends. The CDR3 consists of 13 residues. Variable domain in full (rest from reference TRBV29-1 and TRBJ1-1): SAVISQKPSRDICQRGTSLTIQCQVDSQVTMMFWYRQQPGQSLTLIATANQGSEATYESGFVIDKFPISRPNLTFSTLTVSNMSPEDSSIYLCSAQPGGGTEAFFGQGTRLTVV.

In nucleotides, the CDR3 is TGCGCCAGCAGCTTGGCCGTCACTGCCGATACGCAGTATTTT. Protein product: CASSLAVTADTQYF. This chain joins TRBV5-1 and TRBJ2-3; D is uncertain. There are 14 residues in the CDR3. V was shortened by 0 bases and J by 6 bases, with 11 bases between the two germline ends. Germline CDR1 and CDR2: SGHRS and YFSETQ.

V gene TRBV4-2 combines with J gene TRBJ2-4; TRBD2 matches 9 bases. V was clipped by 0 bases and J by 7 bases; unmatched bases: 10. This CDR3 is built from 17 residues. The germline V gene has CDR1 LGHNA and CDR2 YNFKEQ. CDR3 nucleotide sequence: TGTGCCAGCAGCCAAGAGTTGGCGGCGACTAGCGGTAACATTCAGTACTTC. Its translation is CASSQELAATSGNIQYF.

A note on this clone: The conserved phenylalanine or tryptophan is not found at the CDR3 terminus, so this likely reflects a read error. The J gene is TRBJ1-2, the V gene TRBV4-1, with TRBD1 identical over 8 bases. The J segment lost 6 bases and the V segment lost 5 bases, leaving 8 bases of the junction unmatched. Germline V gives CDR1 MGHRA, CDR2 YSYEKL. This CDR3 is 14 amino acids long. As DNA, the CDR3 is TGCGCCAGCAGCTCCCCCGGGGACAGGAATGGCTACACCTCC. It specifies CASSSPGDRNGYTS.

In the case of this clone: Germline and junction disagree at one end, which may indicate a read error. This chain joins TRBV5-4 and TRBJ2-2; 9 bases are shared with TRBD1. CDR1 is SGHNT, CDR2 YYREEE, per germline (reference sequence). This CDR3 contains 17 residues. The CDR3 sequence is CASRLGQGRANTGELFF. The CDR3 DNA reads TGTGCCAGCAGATTGGGACAGGGACGAGCGAACACCGGGGAGCTGTTTTTT. The variable domain in full, completed from reference TRBV5-4 and TRBJ2-2, reads ETGVTQSPTHLIKTRGQQVTLRCSSQSGHNTVSWYQQALGQGPQFIFQYYREEENGRGNFPPRFSGLQFPNYSSELNVNALELDDSALYLCASRLGQGRANTGELFFGEGSRLTVL.